Following are 31 T cell receptor beta chains from one sample sequenced in a study of early T cells in non-severe SARS-CoV-2 infection. Using its own MiXCR run on the 5' RACE reads, TCRdb lists one record per CDR3 protein. This table holds about 45,000 distinct CDR3 sequences, 11% found once. Sequencing used whole blood. Receptor source: an adult who was a healthcare worker with PCR-confirmed SARS-CoV-2 infection or an uninfected control (not recorded which).

This clonotype has ten or more counts. The chain links TRBV28 to TRBJ2-1, with D maybe TRBD1 (5 bases). Germline assignment: CDR1 MDHEN and CDR2 SYDVKM. CDR3 size: 12 residues. Deletions cut 6 bases from V and 13 bases from J, with 16 bases between. CDR3 amino acids: CASRPPRGPQFF. DNA of the CDR3: TGTGCCAGCAGACCACCTAGGGGTCCCCAGTTCTTC. Looking up the rest from reference TRBV28 and TRBJ2-1 gives the full variable domain: DVKVTQSSRYLVKRTGEKVFLECVQDMDHENMFWYRQDPGLGLRLIYFSYDVKMKEKGDIPEGYSVSREKKERFSLILESASTNQTSMYLCASRPPRGPQFFGPGTRLTVL.

This clonotype was seen many times. The rearrangement uses TRBV19 and TRBJ2-5; TRBD1 is a possible D gene (6 bases). Trimming pared 8 bases from V and 3 bases from J, leaving 13 bases between. The CDR3 runs 13 residues. Germline CDR1 and CDR2: LNHDA and SQIVND (reference sequence). In DNA, the CDR3 is TGTGCCAGTGGAGTGGGGGCAGAAGAGACCCAGTACTTC. Residues: CASGVGAEETQYF.

Remarks on this clonotype: With a much larger clone just one base away, this may be a read error. This chain joins TRBV6-2 or TRBV6-3 and TRBJ2-1, with 11 bases matching TRBD1. CDR3 length: 16 amino acids. CDR1 is MNHEY, CDR2 SVGEGT, per germline. V shed 1 base, J shed 7 bases, and the junction held 6 bases outside the gene matches. This CDR3 reads CASSYLGTGGRNEQFF. The DNA for the CDR3 is TGTGCCAGCAGTTACTTAGGGACAGGGGGAAGGAATGAGCAGTTCTTC.

Only a few counts were recorded for this clonotype. The chain combines TRBV12-3 or TRBV12-4 with TRBJ2-2; D is unresolved. V was pared by 6 bases and J by 0 bases, with 11 bases between. The CDR3 is 15 residues long. The CDR3 nucleotides read TGTGCCAGCAGCCCACGTGGCGCGAACACCGGGGAGCTGTTTTTT. It is translated as CASSPRGANTGELFF.

The chain recombines TRBV9 with TRBJ2-2, with 10 bases identical to TRBD2. Germline V CDR1 and CDR2: SGDLS, YYNGEE. Trimming cost V 5 bases and J 9 bases; bases outside gene matches: 7. CDR3 size: 14 residues. The CDR3 DNA follows: TGTGCCAGCAGGCAGCGGGAGGGGTCCAGGGAGCTGTTTTTT. It is translated as CASRQREGSRELFF. Looking up the rest from reference TRBV9 and TRBJ2-2 gives the full variable domain: DSGVTQTPKHLITATGQRVTLRCSPRSGDLSVYWYQQSLDQGLQFLIQYYNGEERAKGNILERFSAQQFPDLHSELNLSSLELGDSALYFCASRQREGSRELFFGEGSRLTVL.

This clonotype was seen a handful of times. V gene TRBV11-2 combines with J gene TRBJ2-2; D call uncertain. The germline CDR1 and CDR2 sequences are SGHAT and FQNNGV. Trimming cost V 5 bases and J 5 bases, with 6 bases left between them. The CDR3 runs 12 residues. DNA for the CDR3: TGTGCCAGCAGCCGCATGACCGGGGAGCTGTTTTTT. It codes for CASSRMTGELFF.

The chain uses TRBV6-6 and TRBJ2-1; 10 bases agree with TRBD2. The CDR3 loop spans 14 amino acids. Germline trimming cut 6 bases from V and 8 bases from J; bases unmatched to any gene: 7. CDR1 is MNHNY, CDR2 SVGAGI, per germline (reference sequence). The chain's CDR3 is CASSRTSGNDEQFF. The CDR3 DNA follows: TGTGCCAGCAGCAGAACTAGCGGGAACGATGAGCAGTTCTTC.

The table lists this clonotype with many counts. The chain links TRBV20-1 to TRBJ2-7, with no clear D. Germline CDR1 reads DFQATT; CDR2 reads SNEGSKA (reference sequence). CDR3 length: 11 amino acids. Trimming pared 1 base from V and 6 bases from J, leaving 7 bases between. The CDR3, as DNA: TGCAGTGCTAGAGTGGGAACCGAGCAGTACTTC. Its translation: CSARVGTEQYF.

This sequence joins TRBV7-9 and TRBJ2-7, with 9 bases aligning to TRBD1. CDR3 length: 18 residues. V was pared by 3 bases and J by 5 bases, with 17 bases of the junction left unmatched. CDR1 and CDR2 from the germline V gene are SEHNR and FQNEAQ (reference sequence). CDR3: CASSFTGQGTRSQHEQYF. Here the CDR3 DNA reads TGTGCCAGCAGCTTTACGGGACAGGGTACAAGAAGTCAGCACGAGCAGTACTTC.

This clonotype came up many times. The gene calls are TRBV4-3 and TRBJ2-7, with 12 positions matching TRBD2. Unmatched junction bases numbered 14, after V lost 4 bases and J lost 1 base. The germline V gene encodes CDR1 LGHNA and CDR2 YSLEER. This CDR3 has 19 residues. DNA of the CDR3: TGCGCCAGCAGCCCCGGACTAGCGGGAACGAGTCCCGGGTCCTACGAGCAGTACTTC. As protein: CASSPGLAGTSPGSYEQYF.

This clonotype was counted a few times. The rearrangement joins TRBV4-3 to TRBJ2-4; tentative D call: TRBD1 (6 bases). The CDR3 is 18 residues long. The V gene's germline CDR1 is LGHNA and CDR2 YSLEER. Trimming left V 0 bases short and J 0 bases short, with 15 bases between. The CDR3 loop reads CASSQDLGQPLAKNIQYF. In DNA, the CDR3 is TGCGCCAGCAGCCAAGATCTAGGACAGCCCTTAGCCAAAAACATTCAGTACTTC.

This clonotype has ten or more counts. J is TRBJ2-7 and V is TRBV28; 9 bases are shared with TRBD2. The germline CDR1 and CDR2 sequences are MDHEN and SYDVKM. Trimming removed 3 bases from V and 3 bases from J; junction bases left unmatched: 3. This CDR3 region has 14 residues. This CDR3 reads CASSFGLASYEQYF. As DNA, the CDR3 is TGTGCCAGCAGTTTTGGACTAGCGAGCTACGAGCAGTACTTC.

The chain is built from TRBV28 and TRBJ2-7; D may be TRBD2 (6 bases). Between the trimmed V and J ends, which lost 2 bases and 10 bases, there was a span of 24 bases. CDR3 length equals 16 residues. Germline loops: CDR1 MDHEN, CDR2 SYDVKM. DNA of the CDR3: TGTGCCAGCAGTTTACTTCCTGGCGGGGCCACGGGCGAACAGTACTTC. Encoded protein: CASSLLPGGATGEQYF.

This rearrangement joins TRBV7-2 to TRBJ1-1; the D gene is possibly TRBD1 (6 bases). V lost 4 bases and J lost 5, with 14 bases in between. CDR1 SGHTA and CDR2 FQGNSA come from the germline V gene. The CDR3 loop spans 14 amino acids. Here the CDR3 DNA reads TGTGCCAGCAGCTGGTACTCAGGGGAGACTGAAGCTTTCTTT. Protein product: CASSWYSGETEAFF. The full variable domain, completed using reference TRBV7-2 and TRBJ1-1, is GAGVSQSPSNKVTEKGKDVELRCDPISGHTALYWYRQSLGQGLEFLIYFQGNSAPDKSGLPSDRFSAERTGGSVSTLTIQRTQQEDSAVYLCASSWYSGETEAFFGQGTRLTVV.

In this sample, this clonotype turned up many times. The genes are TRBV7-7 and TRBJ2-3; tentatively, D is TRBD1 or TRBD2 (5 bases each). CDR1 and CDR2 (germline): SSHAT, FNYEAQ (reference sequence). Between the trimmed V and J ends, which lost 5 bases and 1 base, there was a span of 28 bases. This CDR3 contains 20 residues. CDR3: CASSPSVEGPIQFGTDTQYF. The CDR3 DNA reads TGTGCCAGCAGCCCGTCAGTTGAGGGGCCGATCCAATTCGGCACAGATACGCAGTATTTT.

The CDR3 here is CASSLRTGGRGEKLFF. CDR3 DNA: TGTGCCAGCAGTCTGCGGACAGGGGGACGTGGTGAAAAACTGTTTTTT. This chain uses TRBV12-3 or TRBV12-4 with TRBJ1-4; 10 positions agree with TRBD1. CDR3 length equals 16 residues. J was trimmed by 7 bases and V by 5 bases; bases with no gene match: 10.

This clonotype was seen at least ten times. This chain joins TRBV6-2 or TRBV6-3 and TRBJ1-1; 8 bases align to TRBD1. Germline CDR1 MNHEY, CDR2 SVGEGT. The CDR3 totals 15 residues. With 5 bases clipped from V and 6 bases from J, the junction kept 11 bases outside the gene matches. The chain's CDR3 is CASSPWTGLNPEAFF. Here the CDR3 DNA reads TGTGCCAGCAGTCCGTGGACAGGGCTGAATCCTGAAGCTTTCTTT.

This clonotype was observed many times. This sequence joins TRBV6-5 and TRBJ1-1; 8 bases are shared with TRBD1. The germline CDR1 and CDR2 sequences are MNHEY and SVGAGI. V trimming: 2 bases; J trimming: 6 bases; junction bases outside the gene matches: 5. This CDR3 contains 14 residues. CDR3 in DNA: TGTGCCAGCAGTTACGCAGGGGGCACCTCTGAAGCTTTCTTT. This sequence encodes CASSYAGGTSEAFF.

This clonotype was counted at least ten times. The genes are TRBV7-2 and TRBJ2-2; D is unresolved. The CDR3 is 14 amino acids. Germline lookup yields CDR1 SGHTA and CDR2 FQGNSA. The V gene lost 0 bases and the J gene lost 4 bases, with 6 bases spanning the gap. The CDR3 is CASSLALSTGELFF. The DNA for the CDR3 is TGTGCCAGCAGCTTAGCTCTCAGCACCGGGGAGCTGTTTTTT.

As for this clonotype: Given a much more abundant clone one base away, this may be a read error. The chain combines TRBV5-4 with TRBJ2-3; D is ambiguous. CDR3 length: 16 amino acids. Between the trimmed V and J ends, which lost 4 bases and 2 bases, there was a span of 17 bases. Germline V gene sequence: CDR1 SGHNT, CDR2 YYREEE (reference sequence). CDR3: CASSPKVPGYTDTQYF. CDR3 in DNA: TGTGCCAGCAGCCCCAAGGTCCCCGGTTACACAGATACGCAGTATTTT.

This clonotype occurred a few times. The J gene is TRBJ1-1, the V gene TRBV18; D is unclear. Germline-derived CDR1 and CDR2 are KGHSH and LQKENI. Trimming left V 6 bases short and J 4 bases short, with 9 bases between. The CDR3 has 12 amino acids. CDR3 sequence: CASSVGSTEAFF. CDR3 DNA: TGTGCCAGCTCGGTGGGGTCCACTGAAGCTTTCTTT.

This chain connects TRBV20-1 to TRBJ1-1, with D uncertain. The germline V gene has CDR1 DFQATT and CDR2 SNEGSKA (reference sequence). V lost 1 base, J lost 4 bases, and 7 bases lay in between. The length of the CDR3 is 12 residues. The CDR3 coding sequence is TGCAGTGCTAGAGGAGGGCTCACTGAAGCTTTCTTT. Protein sequence: CSARGGLTEAFF.

This CDR3 is CASSQGLAGPPSPNEQYF. CDR3 nucleotides: TGTGCCAGCAGCCAGGGACTAGCGGGACCCCCGAGCCCCAACGAGCAGTACTTC. This chain links TRBV3-1 with TRBJ2-7; 13 bases line up with TRBD2. Germline V CDR1 and CDR2: LGHDT, YNNKEL (reference sequence). Losses at the gene ends were 3 bases for V and 5 bases for J; bases not matched to a gene: 13. The length of the CDR3 is 18 residues.

This clonotype was observed at least ten times. The V gene is TRBV7-9, the J gene TRBJ2-3; 9 nucleotides agree with TRBD2. Per germline, CDR1 SEHNR and CDR2 FQNEAQ (reference sequence). Losses at the gene ends were 3 bases for V and 3 bases for J; bases not matched to a gene: 7. This CDR3 has 16 residues. CDR3 coding DNA: TGTGCCAGCAGCTTCCTTAGCGGGAGCGGGACAGATACGCAGTATTTT. Translation: CASSFLSGSGTDTQYF.

This clonotype was recorded many times. The chain employs TRBV18 and TRBJ2-1; TRBD2 might be the D (6 bases). Between the trimmed V and J ends, which lost 6 bases and 6 bases, there was a span of 21 bases. CDR1 and CDR2 from the germline V gene are KGHSH and LQKENI. The CDR3 loop spans 16 amino acids. The CDR3 is CASSPLSGRRGNEQFF. CDR3 in DNA: TGTGCCAGCTCCCCTCTATCCGGGAGACGGGGCAATGAGCAGTTCTTC.

This clonotype was counted at least ten times. The chain carries TRBV2 and TRBJ1-5; D may be TRBD1 (6 bases). V was shortened by 7 bases and J by 11 bases, with 27 bases between the two germline ends. The CDR3 has 16 residues. In germline, CDR1 is SNHLY, CDR2 FYNNEI. The CDR3 protein is CASKPTRTARIRTQHF. The CDR3 DNA sequence: TGTGCCAGCAAGCCAACCCGGACAGCTCGGATCAGAACCCAGCATTTT.

The rearrangement links TRBV20-1 to TRBJ1-4, with a weak D call TRBD1 (6 bases). The germline V and J ends were trimmed by 6 bases and 6 bases, with 14 bases remaining between them. The germline gives CDR1 DFQATT, CDR2 SNEGSKA (reference sequence). This CDR3 contains 13 residues. CDR3 region: CSASRGVDEKLFF. The CDR3 DNA sequence: TGCAGTGCGAGCAGGGGCGTTGATGAAAAACTGTTTTTT.

This clonotype was seen more than once but under ten times. V is TRBV10-2 and J is TRBJ2-5; no firm D call. Germline lookup yields CDR1 WSHSY and CDR2 SAAADI. Trimming cost V 6 bases and J 1 base, with 15 bases left between them. The CDR3 length is 15 residues. The CDR3 DNA reads TGCGCCAGCAGGAACCTCCGGCCAGGCCAAGAGACCCAGTACTTC. As protein: CASRNLRPGQETQYF.

There are many counts of this clonotype. This sequence joins TRBV19 and TRBJ2-1; 7 positions agree with TRBD1. Trimming cost V 2 bases and J 0 bases; bases outside gene matches: 4. The CDR3 runs to 16 residues. Germline CDR1 LNHDA, CDR2 SQIVND (reference sequence). The CDR3: CASSITGVSSYNEQFF. CDR3 DNA: TGTGCCAGTAGTATAACAGGGGTTAGCTCCTACAATGAGCAGTTCTTC.

The gene calls are TRBV28 and TRBJ1-5, with D unresolved. The CDR3 is 16 residues long. Per germline, CDR1 MDHEN and CDR2 SYDVKM. The V gene lost 3 bases and the J gene lost 4 bases, with 16 bases spanning the gap. CDR3 sequence reads: CASSFDLGRGNQPQHF. CDR3 nucleotides: TGTGCCAGCAGTTTCGATTTAGGGCGTGGGAATCAGCCCCAGCATTTT.

This clonotype was recorded many times. V and J are TRBV4-2 and TRBJ2-1, with TRBD2 matching 8 bases. After removal of 4 bases from V and 9 bases from J, the junction contained 11 bases not matched to a gene. Germline CDR1 reads LGHNA; CDR2 reads YNFKEQ. The CDR3 contains 15 residues. The CDR3 coding sequence is TGTGCCAGCAGCCTATCCGGGACTAGGGGTAGTGAGCAGTTCTTC. This gives the protein CASSLSGTRGSEQFF.